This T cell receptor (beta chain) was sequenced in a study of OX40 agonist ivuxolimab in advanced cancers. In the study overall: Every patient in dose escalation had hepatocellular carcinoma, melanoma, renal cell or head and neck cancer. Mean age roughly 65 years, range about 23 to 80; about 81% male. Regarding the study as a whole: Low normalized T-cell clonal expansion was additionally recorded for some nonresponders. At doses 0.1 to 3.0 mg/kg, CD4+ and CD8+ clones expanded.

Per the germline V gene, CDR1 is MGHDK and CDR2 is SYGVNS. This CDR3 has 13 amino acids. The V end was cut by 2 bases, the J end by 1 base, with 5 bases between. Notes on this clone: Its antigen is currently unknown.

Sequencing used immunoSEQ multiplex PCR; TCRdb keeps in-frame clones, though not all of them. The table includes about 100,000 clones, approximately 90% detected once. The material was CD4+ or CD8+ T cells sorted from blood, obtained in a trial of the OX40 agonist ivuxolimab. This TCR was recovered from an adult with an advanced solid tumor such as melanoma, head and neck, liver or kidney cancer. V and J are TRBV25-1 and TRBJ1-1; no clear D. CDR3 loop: CASSERANTEAFF. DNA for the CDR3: TGTGCCAGCAGTGAACGGGCGAACACTGAAGCTTTCTTT.